The text below deals with one T cell receptor (beta chain). Germline V gene data show CDR1 as LGHNA and CDR2 as YNFKEQ. This CDR3 contains 17 residues. V was shortened by 0 bases and J by 7 bases, with 21 bases between the two germline ends. This sample was taken from a study of blood T cell repertoires in COVID-19. Whole-study context: Sites in the United States, Italy and Spain provided acute and convalescent COVID-19 samples. Nucleic acid was either cDNA or gDNA, and it came from T cells, B-cell-depleted T cells, or PBMCs.

Authors' analysis steps: Reference gene primer amplification gave estimated nucleated cell counts. Assay: immunoSEQ multiplex PCR; the TCRdb copy retains only in-frame clones and omits some. From that table come the V and J calls and clone size; the DNA was used to work out D and trimming. Among some 160,000 clones, around 87% were seen once, and the ten largest hold roughly 3.2%. Material: peripheral blood. The chain links TRBV4-2 to TRBJ1-2, with TRBD1 as a possible D gene (6 bases). The sequence was obtained from a woman aged 55-69 years with active COVID-19. Written as DNA, the CDR3 is TGTGCCAGCAGCCAAGATTCCAGCACAGGGCTTTCGGGTGGCTACACCTTC. This translates into CASSQDSSTGLSGGYTF.